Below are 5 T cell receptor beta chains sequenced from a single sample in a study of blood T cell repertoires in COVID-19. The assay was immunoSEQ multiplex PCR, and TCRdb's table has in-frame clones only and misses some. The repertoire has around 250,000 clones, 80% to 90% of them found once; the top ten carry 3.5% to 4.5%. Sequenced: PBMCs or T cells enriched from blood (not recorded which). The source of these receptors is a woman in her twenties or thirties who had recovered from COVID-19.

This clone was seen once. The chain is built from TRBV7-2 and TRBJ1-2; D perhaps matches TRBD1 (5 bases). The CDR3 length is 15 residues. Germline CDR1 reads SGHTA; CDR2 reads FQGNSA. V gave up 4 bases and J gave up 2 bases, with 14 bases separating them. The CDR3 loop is CASSSIGAGNYGYTF. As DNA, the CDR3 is TGTGCCAGCAGCTCAATTGGGGCAGGAAACTATGGCTACACCTTC.

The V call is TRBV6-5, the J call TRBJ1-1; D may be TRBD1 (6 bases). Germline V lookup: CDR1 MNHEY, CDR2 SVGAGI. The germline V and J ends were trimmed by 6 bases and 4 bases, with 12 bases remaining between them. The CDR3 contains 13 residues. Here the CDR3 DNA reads TGTGCCAGCAGAAGCAGGGGTGCCACTGAAGCTTTCTTT. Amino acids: CASRSRGATEAFF.

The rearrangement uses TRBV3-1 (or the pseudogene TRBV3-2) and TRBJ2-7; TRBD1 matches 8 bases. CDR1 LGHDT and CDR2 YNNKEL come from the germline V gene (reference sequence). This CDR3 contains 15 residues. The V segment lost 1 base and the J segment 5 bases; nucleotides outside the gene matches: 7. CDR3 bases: TGTGCCAGCAGCCAAGTAAGGACAGGGACGGACGAGCAGTACTTC. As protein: CASSQVRTGTDEQYF.

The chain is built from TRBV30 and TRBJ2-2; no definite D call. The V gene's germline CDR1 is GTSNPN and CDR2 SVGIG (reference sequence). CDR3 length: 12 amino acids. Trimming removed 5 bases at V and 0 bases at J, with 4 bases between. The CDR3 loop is CAWQANTGELFF. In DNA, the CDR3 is TGTGCCTGGCAGGCGAACACCGGGGAGCTGTTTTTT.

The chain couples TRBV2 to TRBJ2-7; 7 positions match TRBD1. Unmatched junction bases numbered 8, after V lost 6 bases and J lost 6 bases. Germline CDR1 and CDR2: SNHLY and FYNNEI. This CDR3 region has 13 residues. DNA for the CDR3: TGTGCCAGCAGCGCCTGGACAGGACGCGAGCAGTACTTC. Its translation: CASSAWTGREQYF. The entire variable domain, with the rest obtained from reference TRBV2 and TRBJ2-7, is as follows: EPEVTQTPSHQVTQMGQEVILRCVPISNHLYFYWYRQILGQKVEFLVSFYNNEISEKSEIFDDQFSVERPDGSNFTLKIRSTKLEDSAMYFCASSAWTGREQYFGPGTRLTVT.